This T cell receptor beta chain was sequenced for a study of T cells in Graves' hyperthyroidism and ophthalmopathy. The CDR3 extends over 22 amino acids. V was clipped by 1 base and J by 0 bases; unmatched bases: 16. CDR1 is SEHNR and CDR2 is FQNEAQ in the germline V gene (reference sequence). There were TCR beta CDR3 regions amplified from RNA transcripts. First-round RT-PCR targeting the TCR CDR3 was performed with the HTBI primer set. TCRdb reanalysed the multiplex PCR reads using MiXCR and keeps one entry per CDR3 protein. Of some 600,000 distinct CDR3 sequences listed, approximately 15% are singletons. Exclusion of a patient resulted from uncontrolled infection, other autoimmune disease, pregnancy or lactation.

This sequence joins TRBV7-9 and TRBJ2-1, with TRBD2 matching over 12 bases. Sequences were obtained from blood. The source is a woman aged 30 to 39 with Graves' hyperthyroidism that later progressed to Graves' ophthalmopathy. CDR3 DNA sequence: TGTGCCAGCAGCTTAGACTGGTCGGGACTAGCGGGTAAAAAGAGCTCCTACAATGAGCAGTTCTTC. Its translation: CASSLDWSGLAGKKSSYNEQFF.